Shown below are 25 T cell receptor beta chains from a single sample sequenced in a study of beta chain features in type 1 diabetes. Reverse transcription of all isolated RNA meant that expressed TCRB transcripts were sequenced. Produced via immunoSEQ multiplex PCR; TCRdb's table is partial and in-frame only. The sample shows about 210,000 clones, roughly 10% of them seen only once. Specimen: central memory CD4+ T cells from blood. Receptors originate from a young man in good health.

The V gene is TRBV4-2, the J gene TRBJ2-7; TRBD2 aligns across 10 bases. Germline CDR1 reads LGHNA; CDR2 reads YNFKEQ. The CDR3 contains 16 residues. The V and J ends lost 4 bases and 7 bases, in that order; junction bases with no gene match: 13. The CDR3 loop is CASSPAGATSGMEQYF. The CDR3 nucleotides read TGTGCCAGCAGCCCAGCCGGTGCTACTAGCGGGATGGAGCAGTACTTC.

The gene calls are TRBV4-3 and TRBJ2-3; 8 positions agree with TRBD1. Per the germline V gene, CDR1 is LGHNA and CDR2 is YSLEER. J was trimmed by 0 bases and V by 2 bases; bases with no gene match: 10. The CDR3 loop spans 18 amino acids. CDR3 nucleotides: TGCGCCAGCAGCCAACAAAGGCCGACAGGGGTCAGCACAGATACGCAGTATTTT. Its protein is CASSQQRPTGVSTDTQYF.

This clone was seen only once. The V and J genes are TRBV6-1 and TRBJ2-7, with a weak D call TRBD2 (5 bases). Trimming took off 6 bases at V and 7 bases at J, with 13 bases between the two ends. CDR1 is MNHNS, CDR2 SASEGT, per germline. CDR3 length equals 12 residues. CDR3 sequence reads: CASSRSTGEQYF. CDR3 nucleotide sequence: TGTGCCAGCAGCCGATCTACGGGGGAGCAGTACTTC.

The sample holds a few counts of this clone. V gene TRBV2 combines with J gene TRBJ1-5; possibly TRBD1 for D (5 bases). V was pared by 8 bases and J by 0 bases, with 14 bases between. The CDR3 totals 15 residues. CDR1 and CDR2 (germline): SNHLY, FYNNEI. The CDR3 coding sequence is TGTGCCAGCGTTCAAGACAGAGCTAGCAATCAGCCCCAGCATTTT. Translation gives CASVQDRASNQPQHF.

This clone showed up just a few times. V and J are TRBV6-5 and TRBJ2-7; 8 bases align to TRBD2. Trimming cost V 0 bases and J 3 bases; bases outside gene matches: 4. Germline V gene sequence: CDR1 MNHEY, CDR2 SVGAGI. The CDR3 extends over 15 amino acids. The CDR3 reads CASSYSSGGNYEQYF. DNA of the CDR3: TGTGCCAGCAGTTACTCTTCGGGAGGGAACTACGAGCAGTACTTC.

The chain couples TRBV7-8 to TRBJ2-1; TRBD1 agrees at 10 bases. V was clipped by 4 bases and J by 4 bases; unmatched bases: 10. Germline V gene data show CDR1 as SGHVS and CDR2 as FQNEAQ. The CDR3 consists of 17 residues. CDR3 sequence: CASSWPPGQGRYNEQFF. In DNA, the CDR3 is TGTGCCAGCAGCTGGCCCCCGGGACAGGGGCGATACAATGAGCAGTTCTTC.

As for this clone: This sample includes further DNA sequences coding for the same CDR3. J is TRBJ2-3 and V is TRBV5-6, with TRBD2 identical over 13 bases. Germline V gene data show CDR1 as SGHDT and CDR2 as YYEEEE. Unmatched junction bases numbered 3, after V lost 3 bases and J lost 2 bases. The CDR3 length is 16 residues. CDR3 DNA sequence: TGTGCCAGCAGCTGGGGACTAGCGGGATCCACAGATACGCAGTATTTT. It is translated as CASSWGLAGSTDTQYF.

This clone was found a few times. The chain joins TRBV7-3 to TRBJ2-4, with D perhaps TRBD1 (6 bases). CDR1 and CDR2 from the germline V gene are SGHTA and FQGTGA. V was cut by 5 bases and J by 8 bases, with 13 bases left in between. The CDR3 has 13 amino acids. This chain's CDR3 is CASSVRGRDIQYF. The CDR3 nucleotides are TGTGCCAGCAGCGTCAGGGGAAGGGACATTCAGTACTTC.

This sequence joins TRBV5-1 and TRBJ2-2; D is uncertain. V was clipped by 2 bases and J by 5 bases, with 7 bases between them. Germline lookup yields CDR1 SGHRS and CDR2 YFSETQ. CDR3 length: 13 residues. In nucleotides, the CDR3 is TGCGCCAGCAGCTTTGAGGAAACCGGGGAGCTGTTTTTT. Translation: CASSFEETGELFF.

The CDR3 region is CASSFGRVTDTF. In nucleotides, the CDR3 is TGTGCCAGCAGCTTCGGACGCGTCACAGACACCTTC. The chain has TRBV7-9 and TRBJ1-2; D is unclear. Deletions cut 3 bases from V and 12 bases from J, with 14 bases between. CDR3 size: 12 residues. Germline V gives CDR1 SEHNR, CDR2 FQNEAQ (reference sequence).

This clone was recorded a few times. The gene calls are TRBV7-3 and TRBJ2-1, with 13 bases lining up with TRBD2. J was trimmed by 4 bases and V by 5 bases; bases with no gene match: 11. Germline-derived CDR1 and CDR2 are SGHTA and FQGTGA. The CDR3 covers 18 residues. In DNA, the CDR3 is TGTGCCAGCAGCGTCGCCGGGACTAGCGGGACGGTTTACAATGAGCAGTTCTTC. Translation: CASSVAGTSGTVYNEQFF.

The gene calls are TRBV28 and TRBJ2-3; TRBD2 is a possible D gene (6 bases). This CDR3 spans 15 amino acids. In germline, CDR1 is MDHEN, CDR2 SYDVKM. The V gene lost 3 bases and the J gene lost 2 bases, with 12 bases spanning the gap. CDR3 nucleotides: TGTGCCAGCAGTTTCGGGGGAGGATACACAGATACGCAGTATTTT. Translating gives CASSFGGGYTDTQYF. The full variable domain, with the rest looked up from reference TRBV28 and TRBJ2-3, is DVKVTQSSRYLVKRTGEKVFLECVQDMDHENMFWYRQDPGLGLRLIYFSYDVKMKEKGDIPEGYSVSREKKERFSLILESASTNQTSMYLCASSFGGGYTDTQYFGPGTRLTVL.

Ten or more counts support this clone. The chain combines TRBV29-1 with TRBJ2-4; D ambiguous. Germline V gene sequence: CDR1 SQVTM, CDR2 ANQGSEA. This CDR3 contains 12 residues. The ends were cut back, 6 bases at V and 5 bases at J, with 11 bases in the middle. The CDR3 loop is CSVNDWENIQYF. The CDR3 bases are TGCAGCGTGAACGACTGGGAAAACATTCAGTACTTC.

V usage is TRBV30 and J usage is TRBJ2-3, with a possible D match to TRBD2 (5 bases). Germline CDR1 GTSNPN, CDR2 SVGIG (reference sequence). The V and J ends lost 2 bases and 2 bases respectively, with 20 bases between them. The CDR3 spans 17 residues. The CDR3 reads CAWSTARAIYSTDTQYF. The DNA of the CDR3 is TGTGCCTGGAGTACGGCGCGGGCCATCTACTCCACAGATACGCAGTATTTT.

V and J are TRBV28 and TRBJ2-3; TRBD2 matches at 7 bases. V shed 5 bases, J shed 4 bases, and the junction held 6 bases outside the gene matches. The CDR3 loop spans 14 amino acids. CDR1 and CDR2 (germline): MDHEN, SYDVKM. CDR3 sequence reads: CASSPGTTSDTQYF. The CDR3 nucleotides read TGTGCCAGCAGTCCAGGGACTACTTCAGATACGCAGTATTTT.

Notes on this clone: Different DNA sequences within this sample yield the same CDR3. V is TRBV30 and J is TRBJ2-5, with 7 nucleotides matching TRBD2. The CDR3 is 11 residues long. From germline, CDR1 is GTSNPN and CDR2 SVGIG (reference sequence). Trimming at V came to 4 bases and at J to 4 bases, leaving 0 bases not matched to a gene. DNA of the CDR3: TGTGCCTGGACGGGAGGAGAGACCCAGTACTTC. Translation: CAWTGGETQYF.

This clone turned up a few times. The rearrangement links TRBV6-5 to TRBJ1-1; TRBD1 matches 8 bases. CDR3 length: 16 amino acids. V dropped 3 bases and J dropped 5; count of bases not matched to a gene: 11. From germline, CDR1 is MNHEY and CDR2 SVGAGI. The CDR3 DNA reads TGTGCCAGCAGTTATACATACAGGGGGAGAGGTACTGAAGCTTTCTTT. As protein: CASSYTYRGRGTEAFF.

The V and J genes are TRBV5-4 and TRBJ1-4, with 9 positions matching TRBD1. After removal of 0 bases from V and 7 bases from J, the junction contained 4 bases not matched to a gene. The CDR3 is 15 amino acids. The germline CDR1 and CDR2 sequences are SGHNT and YYREEE (reference sequence). CDR3 loop: CASSLGDRAFEKLFF. CDR3 DNA sequence: TGTGCCAGCAGCTTGGGGGACAGGGCGTTTGAAAAACTGTTTTTT.

This clone was recorded a few times. This chain connects TRBV7-8 to TRBJ2-3; unclear D gene. Trimming took 1 base from V and 2 from J, leaving 4 bases between them. Per the germline V gene, CDR1 is SGHVS and CDR2 is FQNEAQ. This CDR3 is 13 amino acids long. The CDR3 DNA sequence: TGTGCCAGCAGCTTAGGGGTCACAGATACGCAGTATTTT. This encodes CASSLGVTDTQYF. The full variable domain, in which reference TRBV7-8 and TRBJ2-3 provide the parts outside the CDR3, is GAGVSQSPRYKVAKRGQDVALRCDPISGHVSLFWYQQALGQGPEFLTYFQNEAQLDKSGLPSDRFFAERPEGSVSTLKIQRTQQEDSAVYLCASSLGVTDTQYFGPGTRLTVL.

This clone was observed a few times. The chain combines TRBV2 with TRBJ2-1, with 8 bases matching TRBD2. CDR1 is SNHLY and CDR2 is FYNNEI in the germline V gene. Trimming at V came to 2 bases and at J to 5 bases, leaving 2 bases not matched to a gene. This CDR3 spans 14 amino acids. CDR3 DNA sequence: TGTGCCAGCAGTGAACTAGCGGGCAACAATGAGCAGTTCTTC. Translation: CASSELAGNNEQFF.

The chain couples TRBV30 to TRBJ2-7; D might be TRBD1 (6 bases). V was clipped by 1 base and J by 6 bases, with 13 bases between them. The CDR3 has 13 amino acids. CDR1 and CDR2 (germline): GTSNPN, SVGIG (reference sequence). DNA for the CDR3: TGTGCCTGGAGTGCCAGGGGAGAAGGCGAGCAGTACTTC. As protein: CAWSARGEGEQYF.

Note on this clone: Other DNA sequences within the sample encode an identical CDR3. The chain has TRBV28 and TRBJ2-7; D is unclear. V was pared by 4 bases and J by 6 bases, with 10 bases between. The germline V gene has CDR1 MDHEN and CDR2 SYDVKM. The CDR3 has 12 residues. As DNA, the CDR3 is TGTGCCAGCAGTTCCCAAGGGCCCGAGCAGTACTTC. Translated: CASSSQGPEQYF.

In this sample, this clone turned up a few times. This chain uses TRBV15 with TRBJ2-1, with TRBD1 identical over 9 bases. The CDR3 runs to 16 residues. V lost 2 bases to trimming and J lost 8 bases; unmatched junction nucleotides: 10. The germline V gene has CDR1 LNHNV and CDR2 YYDKDF (reference sequence). CDR3 DNA: TGTGCCACCAGCAGACGTTCCCCGGGACAGGGAGATGAGCAGTTCTTC. The encoded protein is CATSRRSPGQGDEQFF.

V usage is TRBV7-6 and J usage is TRBJ2-1; 8 bases line up with TRBD2. CDR3 size: 16 residues. Trimming cost V 4 bases and J 6 bases; bases outside gene matches: 11. Germline CDR1 is SGHVS and CDR2 is FNYEAQ. This CDR3 is CASSSRPGLGSNEQFF. Here the CDR3 DNA reads TGTGCCAGCAGCTCCAGACCGGGACTAGGCTCCAATGAGCAGTTCTTC.

The CDR3 reads CASSPPRNRGQETQYF. The CDR3 nucleotides read TGTGCCAGCTCACCACCTAGGAATAGGGGCCAAGAGACCCAGTACTTC. The chain links TRBV18 to TRBJ2-5, with a weak D call TRBD1 (5 bases). From germline, CDR1 is KGHSH and CDR2 LQKENI. V lost 0 bases, J lost 1 base, and 12 bases lay in between. The CDR3 has 16 residues.